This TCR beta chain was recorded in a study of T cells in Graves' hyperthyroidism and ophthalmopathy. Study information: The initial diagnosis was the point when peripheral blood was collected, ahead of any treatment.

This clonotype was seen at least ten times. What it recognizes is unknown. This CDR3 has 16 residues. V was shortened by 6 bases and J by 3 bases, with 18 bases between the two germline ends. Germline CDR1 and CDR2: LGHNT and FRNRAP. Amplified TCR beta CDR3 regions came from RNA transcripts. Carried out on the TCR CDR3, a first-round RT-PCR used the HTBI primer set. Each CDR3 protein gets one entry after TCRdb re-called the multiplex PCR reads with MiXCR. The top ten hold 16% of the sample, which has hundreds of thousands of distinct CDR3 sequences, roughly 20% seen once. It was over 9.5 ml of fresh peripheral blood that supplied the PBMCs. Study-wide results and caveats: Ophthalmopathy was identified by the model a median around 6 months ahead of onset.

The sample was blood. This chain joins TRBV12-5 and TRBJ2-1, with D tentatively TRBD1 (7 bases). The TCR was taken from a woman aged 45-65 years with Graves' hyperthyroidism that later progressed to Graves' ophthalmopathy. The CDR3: CASGAGGGGNYNEQFF. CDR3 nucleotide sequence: TGTGCTAGTGGCGCCGGCGGAGGGGGCAACTACAATGAGCAGTTCTTC.